The sequence of this T cell receptor beta chain was determined in a study of neurological immune-mediated disorders. 5'RACE generated cDNA with 10-nucleotide random UMIs. Over 180 million TCR-beta sequences from 15-18 subjects came from every sequencing run. One entry per CDR3 protein, called by TCRdb with MiXCR from the 5' RACE reads. The sample lists about 71,000 distinct CDR3 sequences, about 3.4% seen once, with approximately 3.7% in the top ten. In its sample, this clonotype was seen many times. Its antigen is undetermined. Study-wide results and caveats: The multiple sclerosis repertoire cluster was not associated with any clinical or MRI feature. TCR-beta repertoires seemed private in all groups, with no expanded CDR3 amino acid sequences shared.

Between the trimmed V and J ends, which lost 4 bases and 4 bases, there was a span of 18 bases. Germline-derived CDR1 and CDR2 are SGHRS and YFSETQ. The CDR3 spans 15 residues. The origin of this receptor is a man aged 35 to 55 with multiple sclerosis. The sequencing sample was made of PBMCs. The chain has TRBV5-1 and TRBJ2-7, with D perhaps TRBD1 (9 bases). CDR3 in amino acids: CASSPGGTGLYEQYF. Written as DNA, the CDR3 is TGCGCCAGCAGCCCGGGGGGGACAGGGCTATACGAGCAGTACTTC.